A selection of T cell receptor beta chains follows, all from one sample in a study of immune evolution from preneoplasia to lung adenocarcinoma. Using immunoSEQ multiplex PCR, the repertoire was profiled, and TCRdb retains in-frame clones only, with some absent. The sample shows some 41,000 clones, less than 85% of them seen only once. Source material: FFPE invasive lung adenocarcinoma tissue. These receptors were taken from a person in their sixties with lung adenocarcinoma. The CDR3 runs from the conserved cysteine through the conserved F or W. D genes are given only for firm matches. Clone size is stated in some rows and not others, as once, few, many or a class when expanded.

V	D	J	size	DNA	CDR3
TRBV7-2	TRBD2	TRBJ2-7	few	TGTGCCAGCAGCTCCCGCCGGGGTAGCGGGAGGGCCTCTGTCTACGAGCAGTACTTC	CASSSRRGSGRASVYEQYF
TRBV28	TRBD2	TRBJ2-7	NA	TGTGCCAGCAGTTTGTCTCTAGCGGGAGGCTACGAGCAGTACTTC	CASSLSLAGGYEQYF
TRBV10-2	TRBD1	TRBJ2-7	few	TGCGCCAGCAGGACAGGGCGAGGGGAGCAGTACTTC	CASRTGRGEQYF
TRBV12-2	NA	TRBJ2-7	NA	TGTGCAAGTCGCTTAGGCCCGGGGCAGAGCTCCTACGAGCAGTACTTC	CASRLGPGQSSYEQYF
TRBV7-9	TRBD2	TRBJ2-3	NA	TGTGCCAGCAGCTCCCCGACTAGCGGGATAGATACGCAGTATTTT	CASSSPTSGIDTQYF
TRBV19	TRBD1	TRBJ2-2	NA	TGTGCCAGTAGTTTGGGACAGGGATTGGCCGGGGAGCTGTTTTTT	CASSLGQGLAGELFF
TRBV11-1	TRBD2	TRBJ2-7	NA	TGTGCCAGCAGCTTGCGGAGCGGGAGGCCGGGGGAGCAGTACTTC	CASSLRSGRPGEQYF
TRBV27	NA	TRBJ1-2	NA	TGTGCCAGCAGTTTCCGGGACCTCTCCTATGGCTACACCTTC	CASSFRDLSYGYTF
TRBV5-6	NA	TRBJ1-2	NA	TGTGCCAGCAGCTTGGTGGATGTGGGCTACACCTTC	CASSLVDVGYTF
TRBV4-2	TRBD1	TRBJ1-4	NA	TGTGCCAGCAGCCAAGGGACAGGGTGGGATGAAAAACTGTTTTTT	CASSQGTGWDEKLFF
TRBV6-6	TRBD1	TRBJ1-4	once	TGTGCCAGCGGCAAAGGACAGGGGGCCTTTAATGAAAAACTGTTTTTT	CASGKGQGAFNEKLFF
TRBV5-1	NA	TRBJ1-2	NA	TGCGCCAGCAGCTTGGGCGGGGGCGGAGGCTATGGCTACACCTTC	CASSLGGGGGYGYTF
TRBV20-1	NA	TRBJ2-1	NA	TGCAGTGCTACCCGCTACAATGAGCAGTTCTTC	CSATRYNEQFF
TRBV27	NA	TRBJ1-5	NA	TGTGCCAGCAGTTTACAAGGGGACAATCAGCCCCAGCATTTT	CASSLQGDNQPQHF
TRBV28	NA	TRBJ1-2	NA	TGTGCCAGCATCCGGGATCCGGCTGGCTACACCTTC	CASIRDPAGYTF
TRBV18	NA	TRBJ1-5	NA	TGTGCCAGCTCACCTTCGGAGGGCCGGGGGCCTAATCAGCCCCAGCATTTT	CASSPSEGRGPNQPQHF
TRBV7-8	NA	TRBJ2-5	NA	TGTGCCAGCAGCTTAGAGGGGGGAGGGTCTCAAGAGACCCAGTACTTC	CASSLEGGGSQETQYF
TRBV5-1	TRBD1	TRBJ2-7	NA	TGCGCCAGCAGCTTGATTACGGGACAGGGAGGCTACGAGCAGTACTTC	CASSLITGQGGYEQYF
TRBV28	NA	TRBJ2-2	NA	TGTGCCACCGGGACATTGAACACCGGGGAGCTGTTTTTT	CATGTLNTGELFF
TRBV4-1	NA	TRBJ1-3	NA	TGCGCCAGCAGCCAAGAGATGACCAACTCTGGAAACACCATATATTTT	CASSQEMTNSGNTIYF
TRBV5-6	TRBD2	TRBJ2-1	NA	TGTGCCAGCAGCTTATCGGGGAGGGCCGACAATGAGCAGTTCTTC	CASSLSGRADNEQFF
TRBV30	TRBD2	TRBJ2-2	once	TGTGCCTGGAGTGTAGCCAGGACTAGCGGTTGGACCAACACCGGGGAGCTGTTTTTT	CAWSVARTSGWTNTGELFF
TRBV14	NA	TRBJ2-5	few	TGTGCCAGCAGCCAAGATGGACTACCACAAGAGACCCAGTACTTC	CASSQDGLPQETQYF
TRBV5-1	NA	TRBJ2-2	once	TGCGCCAGCAGCTTGTCTAGGAACACCGAGGAGCTGTTTTTT	CASSLSRNTEELFF
TRBV11-2	NA	TRBJ2-2	once	TGTGCCAGCAGCTTAACAAACACCGGGGAGCTGTTTTTT	CASSLTNTGELFF
TRBV19	NA	TRBJ1-4	NA	TGTGCCAGTAGCACCAACAGGGATGAAAAACTGTTTTTT	CASSTNRDEKLFF
TRBV7-9	NA	TRBJ2-6	NA	TGTGCCAGCAGCTTGACCTCTGGGGCCAACGTCCTGACTTTC	CASSLTSGANVLTF
TRBV28	TRBD1	TRBJ1-2	NA	TGTGCCACCTCGGGACAGCACTATGGCTACACCTTC	CATSGQHYGYTF
TRBV27	NA	TRBJ1-4	NA	TGTGCCAGCAGAAGAGGATCCAGAGAAAAACTGTTTTTT	CASRRGSREKLFF
TRBV5-4	TRBD1	TRBJ1-1	NA	TGTGCCAGCTCACAACGCGACAGGGTAACTGAAGCTTTCTTT	CASSQRDRVTEAFF
TRBV6-5	NA	TRBJ2-7	NA	TGTGCCAGCAGTACGACGGGTCGGCACGAGCAGTACTTC	CASSTTGRHEQYF
TRBV7-9	NA	TRBJ2-1	once	TGTGCCAGTGAAGGCCCAGACAATGAGCAGTTCTTC	CASEGPDNEQFF
TRBV18	NA	TRBJ2-5	NA	TGTGCCAGCTCACCACTGCCTACCCACCAGGAGACCCAGTACTTC	CASSPLPTHQETQYF
TRBV7-3	NA	TRBJ2-1	NA	TGTGCCAGCAGCTTGGGACATTCGTCCAATGAGCAGTTCTTC	CASSLGHSSNEQFF
TRBV18	NA	TRBJ1-4	NA	TGTGCCAGCTCACCACCGGGACCACGAGGAGAAAAACTGTTTTTT	CASSPPGPRGEKLFF
TRBV5-1	NA	TRBJ2-1	NA	TGCGCCAGCAGGGGGGTTGACAATGAGCAGTTCTTC	CASRGVDNEQFF
TRBV5-4	NA	TRBJ2-5	NA	TGTGCCAGCAGCCTCTCCGGTGCAGAGACCCAGTACTTC	CASSLSGAETQYF
TRBV7-8	NA	TRBJ1-5	NA	TGTGCCAGCAGCCGCCCCGGGGGCAATCAGCCCCAGCATTTT	CASSRPGGNQPQHF
TRBV5-5	NA	TRBJ2-7	NA	TGTGCCAGCAGCTTGTCTCCGACCCCCAGGGAGCAGTACTTC	CASSLSPTPREQYF
TRBV2	NA	TRBJ1-1	NA	TGTGCCAGCAACAGGCTACCGAACACTGAAGCTTTCTTT	CASNRLPNTEAFF
TRBV7-9	TRBD1	TRBJ1-1	NA	TGTGCCAGCAGCTTATCACAGGGGGCAAGGGGCACTGAAGCTTTCTTT	CASSLSQGARGTEAFF